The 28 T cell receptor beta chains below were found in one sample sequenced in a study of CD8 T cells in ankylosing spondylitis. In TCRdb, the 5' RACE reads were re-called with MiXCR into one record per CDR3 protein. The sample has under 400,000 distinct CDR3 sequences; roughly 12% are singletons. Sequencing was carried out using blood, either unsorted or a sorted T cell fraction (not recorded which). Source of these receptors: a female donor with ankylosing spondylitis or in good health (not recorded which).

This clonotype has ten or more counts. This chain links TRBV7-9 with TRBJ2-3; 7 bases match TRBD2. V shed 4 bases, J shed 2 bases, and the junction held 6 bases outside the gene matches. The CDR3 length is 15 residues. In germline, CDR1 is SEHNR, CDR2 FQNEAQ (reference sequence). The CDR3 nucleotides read TGTGCCAGCAGCTCCCCAGCGGGGAACACAGATACGCAGTATTTT. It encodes CASSSPAGNTDTQYF.

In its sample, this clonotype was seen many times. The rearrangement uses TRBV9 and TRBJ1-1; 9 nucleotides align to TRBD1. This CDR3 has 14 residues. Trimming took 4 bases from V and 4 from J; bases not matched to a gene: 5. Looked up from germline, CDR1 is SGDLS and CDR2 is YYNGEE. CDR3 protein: CASSMTGGGTEAFF. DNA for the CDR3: TGTGCCAGCAGCATGACAGGGGGAGGCACTGAAGCTTTCTTT.

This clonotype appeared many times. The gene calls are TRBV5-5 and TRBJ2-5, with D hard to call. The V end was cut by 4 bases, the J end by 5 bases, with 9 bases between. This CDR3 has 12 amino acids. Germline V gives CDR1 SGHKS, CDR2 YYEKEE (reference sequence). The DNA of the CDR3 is TGTGCCAGCAGCATCATGGGGGAGACCCAGTACTTC. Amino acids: CASSIMGETQYF.

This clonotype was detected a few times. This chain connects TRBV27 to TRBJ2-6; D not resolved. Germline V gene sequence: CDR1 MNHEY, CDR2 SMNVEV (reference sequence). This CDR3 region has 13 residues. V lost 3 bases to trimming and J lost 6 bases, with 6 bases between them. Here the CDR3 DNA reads TGTGCCAGCAGTTTCGGATCGGCCAACGTCCTGACTTTC. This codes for CASSFGSANVLTF.

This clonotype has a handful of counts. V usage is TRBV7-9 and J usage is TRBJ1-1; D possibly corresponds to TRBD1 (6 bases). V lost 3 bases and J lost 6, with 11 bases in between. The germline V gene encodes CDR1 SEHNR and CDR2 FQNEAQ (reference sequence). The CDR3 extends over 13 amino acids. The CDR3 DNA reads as TGTGCCAGCAGCTTGAGGGGGTTGGCTGAAGCTTTCTTT. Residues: CASSLRGLAEAFF.

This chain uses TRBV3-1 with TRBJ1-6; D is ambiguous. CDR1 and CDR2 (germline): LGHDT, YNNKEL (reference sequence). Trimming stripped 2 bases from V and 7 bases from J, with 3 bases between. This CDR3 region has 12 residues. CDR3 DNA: TGTGCCAGCAGCCAACCCAATTCACCCCTCCACTTT. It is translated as CASSQPNSPLHF.

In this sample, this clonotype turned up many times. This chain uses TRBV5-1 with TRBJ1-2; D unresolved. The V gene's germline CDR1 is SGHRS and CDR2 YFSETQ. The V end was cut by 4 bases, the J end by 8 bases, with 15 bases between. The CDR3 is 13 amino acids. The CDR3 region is CASSPFGSSGYTF. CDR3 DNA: TGCGCCAGCAGCCCCTTTGGGTCGTCGGGCTACACCTTC.

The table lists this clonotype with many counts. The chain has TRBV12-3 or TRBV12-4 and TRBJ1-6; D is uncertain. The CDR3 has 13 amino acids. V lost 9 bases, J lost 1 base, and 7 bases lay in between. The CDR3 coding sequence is TGTGCCAGTTTTGTTTCCTATAATTCACCCCTCCACTTT. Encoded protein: CASFVSYNSPLHF.

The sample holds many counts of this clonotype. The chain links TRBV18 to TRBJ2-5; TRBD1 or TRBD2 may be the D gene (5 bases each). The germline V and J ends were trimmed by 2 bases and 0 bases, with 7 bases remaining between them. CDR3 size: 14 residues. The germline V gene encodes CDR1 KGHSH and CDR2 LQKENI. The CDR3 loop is CASSPSGHQETQYF. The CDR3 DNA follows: TGTGCCAGCTCACCATCGGGACACCAAGAGACCCAGTACTTC.

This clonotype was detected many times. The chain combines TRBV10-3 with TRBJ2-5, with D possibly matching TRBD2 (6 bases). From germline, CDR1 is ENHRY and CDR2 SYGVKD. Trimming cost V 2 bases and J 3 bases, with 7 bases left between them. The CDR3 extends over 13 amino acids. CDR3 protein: CAISETGEETQYF. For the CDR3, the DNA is TGTGCCATCAGTGAGACGGGGGAAGAGACCCAGTACTTC.

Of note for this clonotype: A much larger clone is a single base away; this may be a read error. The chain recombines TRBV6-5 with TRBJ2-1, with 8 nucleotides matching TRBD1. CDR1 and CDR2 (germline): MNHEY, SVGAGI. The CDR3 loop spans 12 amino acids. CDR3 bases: TGTGCCAGCAGGACAGGGGACAATGAGCAGGTCTTC. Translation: CASRTGDNEQVF.

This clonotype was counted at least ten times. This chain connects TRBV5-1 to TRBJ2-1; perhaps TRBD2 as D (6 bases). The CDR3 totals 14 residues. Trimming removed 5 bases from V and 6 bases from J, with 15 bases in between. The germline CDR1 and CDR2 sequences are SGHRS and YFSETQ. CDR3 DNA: TGCGCCAGCAGAGTGGAGGCGGGGACCAATGAGCAGTTCTTC. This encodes CASRVEAGTNEQFF.

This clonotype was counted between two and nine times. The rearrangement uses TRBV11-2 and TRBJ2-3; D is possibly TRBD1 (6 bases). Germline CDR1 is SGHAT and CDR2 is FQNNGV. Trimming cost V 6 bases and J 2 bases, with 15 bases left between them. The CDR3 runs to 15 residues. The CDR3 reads CASRPPQGYTDTQYF. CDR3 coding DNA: TGTGCCAGCAGACCACCACAGGGTTACACAGATACGCAGTATTTT.

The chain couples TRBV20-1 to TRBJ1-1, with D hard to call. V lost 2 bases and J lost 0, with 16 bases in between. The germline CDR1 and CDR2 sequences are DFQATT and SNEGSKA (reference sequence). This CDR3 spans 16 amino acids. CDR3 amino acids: CSARRETTWMNTEAFF. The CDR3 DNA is TGCAGTGCTAGAAGGGAGACCACATGGATGAACACTGAAGCTTTCTTT.

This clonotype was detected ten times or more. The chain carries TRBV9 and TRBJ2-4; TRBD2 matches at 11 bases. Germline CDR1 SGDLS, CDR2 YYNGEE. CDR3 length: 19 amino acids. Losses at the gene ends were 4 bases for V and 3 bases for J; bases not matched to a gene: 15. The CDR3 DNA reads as TGTGCCAGCAGCCCCTATGGGACTAGCGGTAACCTTCTCAAAAACATTCAGTACTTC. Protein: CASSPYGTSGNLLKNIQYF.

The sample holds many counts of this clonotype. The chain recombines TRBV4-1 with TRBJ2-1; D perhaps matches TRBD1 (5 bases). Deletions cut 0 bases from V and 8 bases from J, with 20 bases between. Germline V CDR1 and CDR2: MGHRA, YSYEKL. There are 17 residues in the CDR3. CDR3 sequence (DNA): TGCGCCAGCAGCCAAGATCTCGCTTCAACCACCAGGGATGAGCAGTTCTTC. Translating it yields CASSQDLASTTRDEQFF.

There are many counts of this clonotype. The CDR3, as DNA: TGCAGCGTTTACGACACCGGGGAGCTGTTTTTT. The encoded protein is CSVYDTGELFF. V is TRBV29-1 and J is TRBJ2-2; D uncertain. CDR1 SQVTM and CDR2 ANQGSEA come from the germline V gene. The V and J ends lost 5 bases and 3 bases respectively, with 4 bases between them. This CDR3 is 11 amino acids long.

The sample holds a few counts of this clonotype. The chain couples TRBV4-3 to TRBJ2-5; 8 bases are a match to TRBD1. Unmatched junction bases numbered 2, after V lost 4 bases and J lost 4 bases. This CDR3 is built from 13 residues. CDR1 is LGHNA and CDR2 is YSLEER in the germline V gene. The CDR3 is CASSRQGLETQYF. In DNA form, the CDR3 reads TGCGCCAGCAGCCGACAGGGGTTAGAGACCCAGTACTTC.

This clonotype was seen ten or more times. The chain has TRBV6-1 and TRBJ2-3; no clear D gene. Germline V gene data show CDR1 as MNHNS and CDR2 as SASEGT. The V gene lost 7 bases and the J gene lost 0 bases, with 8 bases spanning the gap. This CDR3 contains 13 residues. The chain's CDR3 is CASNQRSTDTQYF. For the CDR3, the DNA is TGTGCCAGCAATCAACGCAGCACAGATACGCAGTATTTT.

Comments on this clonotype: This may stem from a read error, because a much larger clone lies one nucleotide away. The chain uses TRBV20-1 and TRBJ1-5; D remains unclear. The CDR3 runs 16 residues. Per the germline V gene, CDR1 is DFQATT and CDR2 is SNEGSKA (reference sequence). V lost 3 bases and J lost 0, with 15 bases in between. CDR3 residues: CSASRAGIDSNQPQHF. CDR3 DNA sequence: TGCAGTGCTAGTAGAGCCGGGATAGATAGCAATCAGCCCCAGCATTTT.

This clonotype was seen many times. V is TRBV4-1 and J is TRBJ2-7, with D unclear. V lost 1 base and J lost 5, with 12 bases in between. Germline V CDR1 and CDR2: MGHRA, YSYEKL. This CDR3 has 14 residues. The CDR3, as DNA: TGCGCCAGCAGCCAAGGTAGCATTACCCACGAGCAGTACTTC. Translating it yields CASSQGSITHEQYF.

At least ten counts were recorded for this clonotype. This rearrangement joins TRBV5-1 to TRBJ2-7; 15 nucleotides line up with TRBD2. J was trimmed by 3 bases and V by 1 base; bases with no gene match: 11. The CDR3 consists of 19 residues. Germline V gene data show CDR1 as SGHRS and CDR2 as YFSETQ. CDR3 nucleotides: TGCGCCAGCAGCTTGTACCAGGGACTAGCGGGAGGATCGAACTACGAGCAGTACTTC. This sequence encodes CASSLYQGLAGGSNYEQYF.

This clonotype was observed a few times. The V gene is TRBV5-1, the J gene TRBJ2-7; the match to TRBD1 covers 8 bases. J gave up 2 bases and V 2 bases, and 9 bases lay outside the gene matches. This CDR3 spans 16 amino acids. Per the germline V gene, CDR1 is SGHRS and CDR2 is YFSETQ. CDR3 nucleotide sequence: TGCGCCAGCAGCTTAGCACCGACAGGGGTTCCCTACGAGCAGTACTTC. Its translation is CASSLAPTGVPYEQYF.

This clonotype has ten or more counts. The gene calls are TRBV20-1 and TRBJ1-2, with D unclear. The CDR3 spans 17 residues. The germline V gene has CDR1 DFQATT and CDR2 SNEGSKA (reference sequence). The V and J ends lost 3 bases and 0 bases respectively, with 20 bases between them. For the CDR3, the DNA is TGCAGTGCTAGGCCGCCCCCACGGGTGAGAGCTAACTATGGCTACACCTTC. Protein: CSARPPPRVRANYGYTF.

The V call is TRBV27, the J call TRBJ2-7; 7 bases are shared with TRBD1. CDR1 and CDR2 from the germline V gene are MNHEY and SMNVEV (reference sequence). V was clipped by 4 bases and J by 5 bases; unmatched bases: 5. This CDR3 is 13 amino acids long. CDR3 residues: CASSSTQGNEQYF. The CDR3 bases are TGTGCCAGCAGTTCGACACAGGGGAACGAGCAGTACTTC.

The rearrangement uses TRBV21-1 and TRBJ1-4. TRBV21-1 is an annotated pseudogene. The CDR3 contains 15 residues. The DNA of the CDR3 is TGTGCCAGCAGCCGTCGGACGGCAACTAATGAAAAACTGTTTTTT. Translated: CASSRRTATNEKLFF.

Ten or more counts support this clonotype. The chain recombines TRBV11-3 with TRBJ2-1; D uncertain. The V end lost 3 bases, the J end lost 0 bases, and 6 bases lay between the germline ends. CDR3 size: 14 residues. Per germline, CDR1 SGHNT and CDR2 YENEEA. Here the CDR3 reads CASSFSSSYNEQFF. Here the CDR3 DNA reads TGTGCCAGCAGCTTTTCAAGCTCCTACAATGAGCAGTTCTTC. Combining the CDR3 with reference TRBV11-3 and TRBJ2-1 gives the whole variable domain EAGVVQSPRYKIIEKKQPVAFWCNPISGHNTLYWYLQNLGQGPELLIRYENEEAVDDSQLPKDRFSAERLKGVDSTLKIQPAELGDSAVYLCASSFSSSYNEQFFGPGTRLTVL.

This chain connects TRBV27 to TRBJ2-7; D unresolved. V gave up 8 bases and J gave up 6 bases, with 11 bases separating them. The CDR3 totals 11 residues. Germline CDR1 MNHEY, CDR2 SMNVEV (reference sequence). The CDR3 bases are TGTGCCAGCGGGCCTGATTTCGAGCAGTACTTC. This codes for CASGPDFEQYF.